This T cell receptor (beta chain) was captured by sequencing in a study of early T cells in non-severe SARS-CoV-2 infection. Germline V gene lookup returns CDR1 SGHRS and CDR2 YFSETQ. CDR3 length: 19 residues. Trimming cost V 4 bases and J 3 bases; bases outside gene matches: 17. MiXCR, applied by TCRdb to the 5' RACE reads, yields one record per CDR3 protein. The sample records about 92,000 distinct CDR3 sequences, 16% being singletons. This rearrangement joins TRBV5-1 to TRBJ2-1, with 9 bases aligning to TRBD1. Sequencing was carried out using whole blood. The clonotype was recovered from an adult who was a healthcare worker with PCR-confirmed SARS-CoV-2 infection or an uninfected control (not recorded which). CDR3 protein: CASSNRDRATDRIYNEQFF. The CDR3 DNA reads as TGCGCCAGCAGCAACCGGGACAGGGCTACTGATCGGATCTACAATGAGCAGTTCTTC.